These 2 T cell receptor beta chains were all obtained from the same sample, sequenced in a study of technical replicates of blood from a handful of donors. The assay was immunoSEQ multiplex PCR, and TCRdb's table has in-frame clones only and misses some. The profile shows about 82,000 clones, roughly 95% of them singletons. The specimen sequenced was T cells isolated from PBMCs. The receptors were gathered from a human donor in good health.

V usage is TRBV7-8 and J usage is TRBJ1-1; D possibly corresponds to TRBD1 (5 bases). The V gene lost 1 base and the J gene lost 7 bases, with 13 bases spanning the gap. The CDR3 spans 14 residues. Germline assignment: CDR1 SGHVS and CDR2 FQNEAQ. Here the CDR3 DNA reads TGTGCCAGCAGCTTAGACCAGGGTGGAAATGAAGCTTTCTTT. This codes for CASSLDQGGNEAFF.

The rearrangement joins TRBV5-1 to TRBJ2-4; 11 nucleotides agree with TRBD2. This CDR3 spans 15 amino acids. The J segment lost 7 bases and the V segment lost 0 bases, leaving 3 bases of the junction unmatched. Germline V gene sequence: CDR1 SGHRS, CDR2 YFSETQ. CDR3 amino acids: CASSLAGTSGNIQYF. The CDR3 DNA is TGCGCCAGCAGCTTGGCCGGGACTAGCGGTAACATTCAGTACTTC.